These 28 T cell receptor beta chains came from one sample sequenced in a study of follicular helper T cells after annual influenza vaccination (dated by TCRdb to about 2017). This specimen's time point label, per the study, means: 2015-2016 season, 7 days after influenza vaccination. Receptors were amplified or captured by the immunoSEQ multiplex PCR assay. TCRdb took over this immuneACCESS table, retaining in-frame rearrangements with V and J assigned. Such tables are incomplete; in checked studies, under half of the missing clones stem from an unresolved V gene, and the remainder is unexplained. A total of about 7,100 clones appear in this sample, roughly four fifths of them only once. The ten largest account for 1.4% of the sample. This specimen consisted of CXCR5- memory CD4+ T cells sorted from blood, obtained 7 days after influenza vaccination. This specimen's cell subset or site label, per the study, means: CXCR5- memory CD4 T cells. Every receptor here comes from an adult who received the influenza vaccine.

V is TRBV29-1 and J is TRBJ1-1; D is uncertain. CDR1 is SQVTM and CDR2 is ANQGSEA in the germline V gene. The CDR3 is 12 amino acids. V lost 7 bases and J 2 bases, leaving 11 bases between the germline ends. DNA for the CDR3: TGCAGCGCCGACGACCTAAACACTGAAGCTTTCTTT. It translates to CSADDLNTEAFF.

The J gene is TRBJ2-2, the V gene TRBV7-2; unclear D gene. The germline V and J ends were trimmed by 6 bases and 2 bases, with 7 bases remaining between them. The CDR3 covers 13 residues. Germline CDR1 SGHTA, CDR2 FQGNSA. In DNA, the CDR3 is TGTGCCAGCAGGACCCAAAACACCGGGGAGCTGTTTTTT. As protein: CASRTQNTGELFF.

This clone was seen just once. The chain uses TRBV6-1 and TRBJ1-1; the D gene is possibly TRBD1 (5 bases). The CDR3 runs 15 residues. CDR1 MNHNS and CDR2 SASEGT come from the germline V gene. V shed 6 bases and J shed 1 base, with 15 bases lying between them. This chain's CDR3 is CASSEGGGWNTEAFF. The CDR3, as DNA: TGTGCCAGCAGCGAGGGTGGGGGATGGAACACTGAAGCTTTCTTT.

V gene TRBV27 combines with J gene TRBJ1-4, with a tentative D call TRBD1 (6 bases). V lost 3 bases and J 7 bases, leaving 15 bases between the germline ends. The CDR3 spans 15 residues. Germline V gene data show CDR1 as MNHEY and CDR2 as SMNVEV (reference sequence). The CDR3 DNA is TGTGCCAGCAGTTTCTTTAGGGGGTCGGTTGAAAAACTGTTTTTT. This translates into CASSFFRGSVEKLFF.

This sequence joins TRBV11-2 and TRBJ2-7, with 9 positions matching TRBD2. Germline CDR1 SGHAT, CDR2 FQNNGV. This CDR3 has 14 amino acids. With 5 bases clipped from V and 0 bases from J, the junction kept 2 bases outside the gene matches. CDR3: CASSRTSASYEQYF. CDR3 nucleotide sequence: TGTGCCAGCAGCCGGACTAGCGCCTCCTACGAGCAGTACTTC.

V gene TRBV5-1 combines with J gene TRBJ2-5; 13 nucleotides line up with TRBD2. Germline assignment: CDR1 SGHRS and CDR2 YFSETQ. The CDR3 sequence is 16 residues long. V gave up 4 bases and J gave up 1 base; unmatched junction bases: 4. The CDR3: CASSQTSGGSQETQYF. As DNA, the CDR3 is TGCGCCAGCAGCCAGACTAGCGGGGGGTCCCAAGAGACCCAGTACTTC.

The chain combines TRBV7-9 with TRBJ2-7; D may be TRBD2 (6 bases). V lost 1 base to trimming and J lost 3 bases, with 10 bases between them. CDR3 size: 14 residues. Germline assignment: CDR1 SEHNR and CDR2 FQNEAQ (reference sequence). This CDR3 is CASSLGRGSYEQYF. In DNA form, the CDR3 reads TGTGCCAGCAGCTTAGGACGGGGGAGCTACGAGCAGTACTTC.

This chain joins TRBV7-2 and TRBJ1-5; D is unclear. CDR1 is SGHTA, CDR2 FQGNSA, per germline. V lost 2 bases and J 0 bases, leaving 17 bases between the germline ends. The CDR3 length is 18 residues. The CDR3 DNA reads TGTGCCAGCAGCTTACGCGCCGGCAACTTTTATAGCAATCAGCCCCAGCATTTT. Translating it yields CASSLRAGNFYSNQPQHF.

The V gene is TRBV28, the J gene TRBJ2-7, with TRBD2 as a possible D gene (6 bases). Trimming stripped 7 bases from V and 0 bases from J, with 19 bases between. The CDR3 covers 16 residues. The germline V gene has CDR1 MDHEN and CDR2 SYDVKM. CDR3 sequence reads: CASTHRPGLPSYEQYF. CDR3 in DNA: TGTGCCAGCACCCACCGGCCGGGACTGCCCTCCTACGAGCAGTACTTC.

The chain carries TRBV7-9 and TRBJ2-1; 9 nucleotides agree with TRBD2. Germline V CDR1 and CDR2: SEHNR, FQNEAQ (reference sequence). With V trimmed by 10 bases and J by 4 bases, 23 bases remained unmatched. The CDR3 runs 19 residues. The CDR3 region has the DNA TGTGCCACCCCCCACGGCGGGAGTTTGACTAGCGGTAGATACAATGAGCAGTTCTTC. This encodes CATPHGGSLTSGRYNEQFF. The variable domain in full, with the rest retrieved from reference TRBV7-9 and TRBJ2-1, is DTGVSQNPRHKITKRGQNVTFRCDPISEHNRLYWYRQTLGQGPEFLTYFQNEAQLEKSRLLSDRFSAERPKGSFSTLEIQRTEQGDSAMYLCATPHGGSLTSGRYNEQFFGPGTRLTVL.

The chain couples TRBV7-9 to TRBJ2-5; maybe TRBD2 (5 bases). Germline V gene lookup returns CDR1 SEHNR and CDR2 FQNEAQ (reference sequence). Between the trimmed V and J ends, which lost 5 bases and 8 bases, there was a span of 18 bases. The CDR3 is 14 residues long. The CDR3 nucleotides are TGTGCCAGCAGCCTCATGAGGGATCTTGAAACCCAGTACTTC. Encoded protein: CASSLMRDLETQYF.

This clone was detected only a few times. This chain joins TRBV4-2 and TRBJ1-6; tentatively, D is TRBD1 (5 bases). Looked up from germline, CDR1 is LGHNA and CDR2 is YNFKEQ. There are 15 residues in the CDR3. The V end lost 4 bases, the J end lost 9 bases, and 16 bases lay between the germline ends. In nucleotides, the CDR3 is TGTGCCAGCAGCCTATGGGGGGGAATGGGTTCACCCCTCCACTTT. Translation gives CASSLWGGMGSPLHF.

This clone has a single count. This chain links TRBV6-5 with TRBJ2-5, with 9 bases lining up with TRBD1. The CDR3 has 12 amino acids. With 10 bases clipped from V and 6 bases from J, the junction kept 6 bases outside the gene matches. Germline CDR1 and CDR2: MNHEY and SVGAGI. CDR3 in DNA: TGTGCCACCAGCGGACAGGGGAAGACCCAGTACTTC. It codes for CATSGQGKTQYF.

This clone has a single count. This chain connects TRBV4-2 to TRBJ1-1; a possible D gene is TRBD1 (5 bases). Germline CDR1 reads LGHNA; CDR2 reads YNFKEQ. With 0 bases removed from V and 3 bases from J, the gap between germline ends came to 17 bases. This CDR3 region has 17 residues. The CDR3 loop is CASSQEGAGWSDTEAFF. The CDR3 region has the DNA TGTGCCAGCAGCCAAGAAGGGGCAGGGTGGTCGGACACTGAAGCTTTCTTT.

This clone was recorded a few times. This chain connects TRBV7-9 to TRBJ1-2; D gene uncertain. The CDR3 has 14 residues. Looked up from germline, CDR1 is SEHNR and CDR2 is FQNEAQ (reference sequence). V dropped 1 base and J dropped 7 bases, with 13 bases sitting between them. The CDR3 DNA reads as TGTGCCAGCAGCTTAGAAGGAACCCCATTTGGCTACACCTTC. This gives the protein CASSLEGTPFGYTF.

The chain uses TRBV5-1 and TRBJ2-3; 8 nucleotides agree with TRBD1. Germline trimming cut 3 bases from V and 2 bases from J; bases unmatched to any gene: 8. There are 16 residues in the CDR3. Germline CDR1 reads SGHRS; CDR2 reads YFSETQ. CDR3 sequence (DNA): TGCGCCAGCAGCTACCGGACAGGGCCTGACACAGATACGCAGTATTTT. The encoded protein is CASSYRTGPDTDTQYF.

The CDR3 loop is CASSFPGQGRDKYF. DNA of the CDR3: TGTGCCAGCAGCTTCCCGGGACAGGGGCGCGATAAGTACTTC. This chain uses TRBV7-2 with TRBJ2-7; 10 bases agree with TRBD1. The germline CDR1 and CDR2 sequences are SGHTA and FQGNSA. V shed 3 bases and J 11 bases; nucleotides not matched to a gene: 10. The CDR3 spans 14 residues.

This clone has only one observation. The CDR3 DNA is TGTGCCAGCAGTGCCGGGACTAGCGGGGGGGCCGAAGATACGCAGTATTTT. Its protein product is CASSAGTSGGAEDTQYF. V is TRBV2 and J is TRBJ2-3; 16 bases line up with TRBD2. V was clipped by 4 bases and J by 5 bases; unmatched bases: 6. Germline V gene lookup returns CDR1 SNHLY and CDR2 FYNNEI. This CDR3 region has 17 residues.

The CDR3 is CASSFRNQPQHF. The CDR3 DNA sequence: TGTGCCAGTAGTTTCCGGAATCAGCCCCAGCATTTT. This chain links TRBV19 with TRBJ1-5; D is ambiguous. The V end was cut by 5 bases, the J end by 4 bases, with 6 bases between. Germline V gives CDR1 LNHDA, CDR2 SQIVND (reference sequence). This CDR3 is built from 12 residues.

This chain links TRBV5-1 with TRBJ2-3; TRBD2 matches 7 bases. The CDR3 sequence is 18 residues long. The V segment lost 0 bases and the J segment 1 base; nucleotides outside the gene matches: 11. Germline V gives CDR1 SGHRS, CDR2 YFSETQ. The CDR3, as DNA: TGCGCCAGCAGCTTGGGAGCGGGAACACCCTGGGGCACAGATACGCAGTATTTT. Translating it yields CASSLGAGTPWGTDTQYF.

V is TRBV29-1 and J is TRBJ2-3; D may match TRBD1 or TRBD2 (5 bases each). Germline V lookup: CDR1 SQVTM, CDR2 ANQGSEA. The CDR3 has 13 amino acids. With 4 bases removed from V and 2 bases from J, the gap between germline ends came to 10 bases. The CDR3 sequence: CSVAGRYTDTQYF. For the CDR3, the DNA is TGCAGCGTTGCGGGACGCTACACAGATACGCAGTATTTT.

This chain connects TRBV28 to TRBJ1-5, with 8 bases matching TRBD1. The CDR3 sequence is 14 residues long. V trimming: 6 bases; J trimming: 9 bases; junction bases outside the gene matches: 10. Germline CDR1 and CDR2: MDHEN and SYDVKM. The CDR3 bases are TGTGCCAGCAGCCCAGGGGGCCCCCTGCGGCCCCAGCATTTT. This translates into CASSPGGPLRPQHF.

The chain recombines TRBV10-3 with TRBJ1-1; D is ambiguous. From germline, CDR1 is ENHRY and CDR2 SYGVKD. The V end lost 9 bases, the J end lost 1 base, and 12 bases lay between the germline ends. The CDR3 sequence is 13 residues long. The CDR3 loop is CAISGPPNTEAFF. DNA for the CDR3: TGTGCCATTTCCGGGCCCCCGAACACTGAAGCTTTCTTT.

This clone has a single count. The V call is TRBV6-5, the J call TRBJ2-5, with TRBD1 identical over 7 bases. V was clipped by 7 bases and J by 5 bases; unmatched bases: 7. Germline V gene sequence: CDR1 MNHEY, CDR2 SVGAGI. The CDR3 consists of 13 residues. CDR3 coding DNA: TGTGCCAGCACCCACAGGGGACAGGAGACCCAGTACTTC. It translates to CASTHRGQETQYF.

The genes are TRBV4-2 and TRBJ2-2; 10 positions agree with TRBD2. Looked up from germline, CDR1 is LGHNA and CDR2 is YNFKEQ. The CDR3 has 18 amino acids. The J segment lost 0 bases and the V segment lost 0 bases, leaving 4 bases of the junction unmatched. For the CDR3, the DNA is TGTGCCAGCAGCCAAGAAATCCTAGCGGGAGCGAACACCGGGGAGCTGTTTTTT. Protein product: CASSQEILAGANTGELFF.

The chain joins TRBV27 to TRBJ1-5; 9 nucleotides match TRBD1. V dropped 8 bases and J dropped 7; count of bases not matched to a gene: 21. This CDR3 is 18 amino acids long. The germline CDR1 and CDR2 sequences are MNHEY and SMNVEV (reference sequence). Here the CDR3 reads CASLTWNRGRRWNQPQHF. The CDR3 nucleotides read TGTGCCAGCCTAACCTGGAACAGGGGGCGTAGGTGGAACCAGCCCCAGCATTTT.

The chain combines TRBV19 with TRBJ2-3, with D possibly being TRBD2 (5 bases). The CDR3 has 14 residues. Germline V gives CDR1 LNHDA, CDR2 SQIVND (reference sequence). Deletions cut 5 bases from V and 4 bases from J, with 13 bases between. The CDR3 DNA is TGTGCCAGTAGTCCGGGGTCTCGGTCAGATACGCAGTATTTT. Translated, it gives CASSPGSRSDTQYF.

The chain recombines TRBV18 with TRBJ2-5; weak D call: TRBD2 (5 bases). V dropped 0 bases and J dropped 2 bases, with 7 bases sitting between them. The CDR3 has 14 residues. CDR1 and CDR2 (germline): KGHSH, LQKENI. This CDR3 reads CASSPPGEQETQYF. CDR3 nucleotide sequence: TGTGCCAGCTCACCACCGGGAGAGCAAGAGACCCAGTACTTC.